The TCR beta chain described here comes from a study of early T cells in non-severe SARS-CoV-2 infection. This CDR3 has 13 amino acids. Germline CDR1 is KGHSH and CDR2 is LQKENI. Comments on this clonotype: This may be a read error: a much more frequent sequence differs by one nucleotide.

TCRdb recomputed calls from the 5' RACE reads with MiXCR, one row per CDR3 protein. The sample yields more than 25,000 distinct CDR3 sequences, about 5% seen once. The sample consisted of whole blood, taken at baseline. The sequence came from an adult who was a healthcare worker with PCR-confirmed SARS-CoV-2 infection or an uninfected control (not recorded which). The genes are TRBV18 and TRBJ2-7, with a weak D call TRBD2 (5 bases). CDR3 nucleotide sequence: TGTGCCAACTCACCACTAGGCCGCGATATGCAGTACTTC. Amino acids: CANSPLGRDMQYF.